The 7 T cell receptor beta chains presented below share a single source sample, sequenced in a study of response to subunit inactivated influenza vaccine (dated by TCRdb to about 2018). Receptor libraries were prepared by RT-PCR. These reads were obtained on an Illumina HiSeq 2500. The raw public reads went through TCRdb reprocessing: fastp at Q25, MiXCR clone calling, in-frame beta chains kept. When rows share a CDR3 protein, they turn into one entry using the most common DNA and genes. This sample comprises about 540,000 distinct CDR3 sequences, about 14% of them detected only once. The ten largest clones capture around 10% of the sample. The sample here was PBMCs from blood, taken 12 days after vaccination. The receptors here all came from a man in his fifties who received an inactivated influenza vaccine. Donor details come from another sample of the same person, matched by shared clones.

This clonotype has only a few counts. The V and J genes are TRBV11-2 and TRBJ2-6; 8 bases line up with TRBD1. After removal of 5 bases from V and 0 bases from J, the junction contained 9 bases not matched to a gene. Per the germline V gene, CDR1 is SGHAT and CDR2 is FQNNGV. CDR3 size: 18 residues. As DNA, the CDR3 is TGTGCCAGCAGCGTAACCGGGACAGGATACTCTGGGGCCAACGTCCTGACTTTC. It codes for CASSVTGTGYSGANVLTF.

This chain connects TRBV11-2 to TRBJ1-1; D is unresolved. Germline V CDR1 and CDR2: SGHAT, FQNNGV. This CDR3 has 14 amino acids. Trimming cost V 4 bases and J 1 base, with 10 bases left between them. CDR3 sequence (DNA): TGTGCCAGCAGCTGGACTACAGAGAACACTGAAGCTTTCTTT. This translates into CASSWTTENTEAFF.

This clonotype showed up just a few times. The V gene is TRBV7-2, the J gene TRBJ2-1; 9 nucleotides match TRBD1. This CDR3 is 16 amino acids long. V lost 1 base and J lost 6; bases outside the gene matches: 7. Germline-derived CDR1 and CDR2 are SGHTA and FQGNSA. CDR3 nucleotide sequence: TGTGCCAGCAGCTTAGGCGGGACAGGGTTTACCAATGAGCAGTTCTTC. As protein: CASSLGGTGFTNEQFF.

The chain is built from TRBV5-4 and TRBJ2-2, with D perhaps given as TRBD1 or TRBD2 (5 bases each). The CDR3 spans 16 residues. The V and J ends lost 0 bases and 1 base respectively, with 10 bases between them. CDR1 and CDR2 (germline): SGHNT, YYREEE (reference sequence). CDR3 sequence: CASSLGGAGNTGELFF. CDR3 nucleotides: TGTGCCAGCAGCTTGGGAGGGGCCGGGAACACCGGGGAGCTGTTTTTT.

This clonotype has ten or more counts. The V gene is TRBV12-3 or TRBV12-4, the J gene TRBJ2-7; D gene ambiguous. V was pared by 2 bases and J by 6 bases, with 5 bases between. This CDR3 is built from 11 residues. This CDR3 is CASSLIGEQYF. As DNA, the CDR3 is TGTGCCAGCAGTTTAATCGGCGAGCAGTACTTC.

This clonotype was counted between two and nine times. The chain combines TRBV12-3 or TRBV12-4 with TRBJ2-7; TRBD2 might be the D (5 bases). The CDR3 length is 14 residues. Trimming cost V 2 bases and J 9 bases, with 17 bases left between them. As DNA, the CDR3 is TGTGCCAGCAGTTTATCCGGGAATCCCTTTAGGCAGTACTTC. Protein: CASSLSGNPFRQYF.

This clonotype turned up a few times. The chain carries TRBV19 and TRBJ1-1; 8 bases are shared with TRBD1. The CDR3 is 16 amino acids. Unmatched junction bases numbered 9, after V lost 4 bases and J lost 2 bases. Germline values: CDR1 LNHDA, CDR2 SQIVND (reference sequence). The CDR3: CASSTPGTGINTEAFF. CDR3 sequence (DNA): TGTGCCAGTAGTACGCCCGGGACAGGAATTAACACTGAAGCTTTCTTT.